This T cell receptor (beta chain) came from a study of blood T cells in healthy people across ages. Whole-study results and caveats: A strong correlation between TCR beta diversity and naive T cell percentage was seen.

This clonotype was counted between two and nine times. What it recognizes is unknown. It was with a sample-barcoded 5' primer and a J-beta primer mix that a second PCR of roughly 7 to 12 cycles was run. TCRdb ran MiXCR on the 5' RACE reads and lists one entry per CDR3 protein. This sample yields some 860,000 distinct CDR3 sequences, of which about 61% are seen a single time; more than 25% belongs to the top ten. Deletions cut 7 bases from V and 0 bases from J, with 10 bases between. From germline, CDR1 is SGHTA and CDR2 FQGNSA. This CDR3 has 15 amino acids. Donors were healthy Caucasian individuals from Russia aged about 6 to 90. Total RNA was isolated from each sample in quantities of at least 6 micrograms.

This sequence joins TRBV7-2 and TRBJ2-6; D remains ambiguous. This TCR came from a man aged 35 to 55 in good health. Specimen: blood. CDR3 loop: CASTVVFSGANVLTF. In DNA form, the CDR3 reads TGTGCCAGCACCGTAGTCTTCTCTGGGGCCAACGTCCTGACTTTC.